This TCR beta chain was captured in a study of TIL therapy for anti-PD-1-resistant metastatic lung cancer. As to time point: pre-treatment sample, taken before nivolumab and TIL therapy. The tumor samples were excised metastases, mostly pleural nodules or supraclavicular lymph nodes. The CDR3 extends over 13 amino acids. Germline CDR1 and CDR2: SGDLS and YYNGEE. Trimming shortened V by 4 bases and J by 8 bases, and 12 bases separated the two germline ends. Sequencing used immunoSEQ v3. The table came from immunoSEQ multiplex PCR; TCRdb's copy has only in-frame clones and leaves some out. The sample has about 10,000 clones, 50% to 60% seen once. This clone occurred a few times.

The sequence was collected from a person aged 25 to 80 with non-small cell lung cancer. The V call is TRBV9, the J call TRBJ1-4, with D uncertain. Sample: tumor tissue, taken at baseline. CDR3 in DNA: TGTGCCAGCAGCCTACGGACGGGGGAAAAACTGTTTTTT. Amino acid sequence: CASSLRTGEKLFF.